These T cell receptor beta chains were read from a single sample in a study of T cell responses to AZD1222 COVID-19 vaccine. Assay: immunoSEQ multiplex PCR; the TCRdb copy retains only in-frame clones and omits some. The table records around 88,000 clones, about 86% of them present only once. Sequencing was performed on peripheral blood, taken on day 0 of MenACWY control vaccination. The receptors derive from an adult in good health. Each CDR3 is given without its conserved first and last residue. Fields, in order: V gene, J gene, CDR3 length, CDR3 protein.

V: TRBV28; J: TRBJ1-2; length: 16; CDR3: ASSLSRPWTQAGYGYT
V: TRBV2; J: TRBJ1-3; length: 13; CDR3: ASSLQGDGGNTIY
V: TRBV3-1/TRBV3-2; J: TRBJ2-7; length: 13; CDR3: ASSRPGQAVYEQY
V: TRBV27; J: TRBJ1-1; length: 12; CDR3: ATSIIGQGGEAF
V: TRBV28; J: TRBJ2-7; length: 12; CDR3: ASSVPGQVYEQY
V: TRBV3-1/TRBV3-2; J: TRBJ1-1; length: 11; CDR3: ASSPRVGTEAF
V: TRBV5-7; J: TRBJ2-1; length: 9; CDR3: ASSSTGTQF
V: TRBV7-3; J: TRBJ2-7; length: 11; CDR3: ASSPGLQHEQY
V: TRBV4-2; J: TRBJ1-2; length: 14; CDR3: ASSQERTSAEAGYT
V: TRBV29-1; J: TRBJ2-5; length: 11; CDR3: SVGQGGAETQY
V: TRBV7-2; J: TRBJ1-6; length: 13; CDR3: ASTPSAGVNSPLH
V: TRBV19; J: TRBJ1-3; length: 13; CDR3: ASSGQVFNGNTIY
V: TRBV19; J: TRBJ1-6; length: 10; CDR3: ASKGQWGPLH
V: TRBV10-3; J: TRBJ1-5; length: 12; CDR3: AISDRGWDQPQH
V: TRBV3-1/TRBV3-2; J: TRBJ2-3; length: 12; CDR3: ASSHTGYTDTQY
V: TRBV19; J: TRBJ2-7; length: 13; CDR3: ASSKREGNSYEQY
V: TRBV6-6; J: TRBJ2-7; length: 11; CDR3: ASSYRGTYEQY
V: TRBV4-1; J: TRBJ1-4; length: 15; CDR3: ASSQVGQGPANEKLF
V: TRBV7-3; J: TRBJ2-3; length: 10; CDR3: ASSFVGDTQY
V: TRBV20-1; J: TRBJ2-7; length: 9; CDR3: SARGRGEQY
V: TRBV21-1; J: TRBJ1-4; length: 14; CDR3: ASSKSRDRAREKLF
V: TRBV7-2; J: TRBJ2-1; length: 12; CDR3: ASSLAGNYNEQF
V: TRBV10-3; J: TRBJ1-1; length: 11; CDR3: AIRVTANTEAF
V: TRBV6-1; J: TRBJ2-3; length: 14; CDR3: ASSDPGRTSTDTQY
V: TRBV19; J: TRBJ1-1; length: 11; CDR3: ASSRTEGTEAF
V: TRBV28; J: TRBJ1-3; length: 11; CDR3: ASHSGAGNTIY
V: TRBV28; J: TRBJ1-6; length: 13; CDR3: ASSHFLLDNSPLH
V: TRBV5-4; J: TRBJ1-1; length: 14; CDR3: ASSSRRQSLNTEAF
V: TRBV7-2; J: TRBJ2-1; length: 15; CDR3: ASSAGGGRKLYNEQF
V: TRBV19; J: TRBJ1-2; length: 11; CDR3: ASSIARNYGYT
V: TRBV7-2; J: TRBJ2-1; length: 14; CDR3: ASSLSAGLVNDEQF
V: TRBV6-2/TRBV6-3; J: TRBJ2-7; length: 13; CDR3: ASSHRVWAPYEQY
V: TRBV2; J: TRBJ2-1; length: 10; CDR3: ASSARGNEQF
V: TRBV29-1; J: TRBJ1-1; length: 10; CDR3: SVYRAYTEAF
V: TRBV19; J: TRBJ1-5; length: 15; CDR3: ASNGARAGLGNQPQH
V: TRBV30; J: TRBJ1-5; length: 12; CDR3: AWSGELWNQPQH